Listed below are T cell receptor beta chains from one sample, sequenced in a study of CD8+ T cells in alopecia areata. Produced via immunoSEQ multiplex PCR; TCRdb's table is partial and in-frame only. The sample carries approximately 210,000 clones, 66% recorded once. Sequences were derived from CD4+ T cells sorted from blood, sampled at week 44, from a patient treated with tofacitinib. Source of these receptors: a human donor with alopecia areata. CDR3s include the opening cysteine and the closing phenylalanine or tryptophan. Fields, in order: clone size, D gene, V gene, J gene, CDR3 DNA, CDR3 protein. The D gene is left open where the match is weak. For some rows the clone size is stated as once, few or many, or as a class when expanded; others skip it.

abundance: NA; d_gene: TRBD2; v_gene: TRBV5-1; j_gene: TRBJ2-1; CDR3nt: TGCGCCAGCAGCACTGGGGCAGGGAGGGATGAGCAGTTCTTC; CDR3aa: CASSTGAGRDEQFF
abundance: NA; d_gene: NA; v_gene: TRBV30; j_gene: TRBJ2-2; CDR3nt: TGTGCCTGGAGTGTAGAGGGAGCCGGGGAGCTGTTTTTT; CDR3aa: CAWSVEGAGELFF
abundance: NA; d_gene: NA; v_gene: TRBV5-1; j_gene: TRBJ2-7; CDR3nt: TGCGCCAGCAGCCGGACGGGAACCTACGAGCAGTACTTC; CDR3aa: CASSRTGTYEQYF
abundance: few; d_gene: TRBD2; v_gene: TRBV4-1; j_gene: TRBJ2-3; CDR3nt: TGCGCCAGCAGCCAAGATTCTAGCGGGGGCGTCCTGGATACGCAGTATTTT; CDR3aa: CASSQDSSGGVLDTQYF
abundance: NA; d_gene: NA; v_gene: TRBV13; j_gene: TRBJ1-2; CDR3nt: TGTGCCAGCAGCTTAGTGCAGGGTGGCTACACCTTC; CDR3aa: CASSLVQGGYTF
abundance: NA; d_gene: TRBD1; v_gene: TRBV2; j_gene: TRBJ2-2; CDR3nt: TGTGCCGGGACAGTGAACACCGGGGAGCTGTTTTTT; CDR3aa: CAGTVNTGELFF
abundance: NA; d_gene: NA; v_gene: TRBV7-2; j_gene: TRBJ2-7; CDR3nt: TGTGCCAGCAGCTCCTCGGGTCGGAGTCACGAGCAGTACTTC; CDR3aa: CASSSSGRSHEQYF
abundance: once; d_gene: NA; v_gene: TRBV7-8; j_gene: TRBJ1-1; CDR3nt: TGTGCCAGCAGCTTAGTAACCGGGATCCGGGCTGAAGCTTTCTTT; CDR3aa: CASSLVTGIRAEAFF
abundance: NA; d_gene: TRBD1; v_gene: TRBV10-3; j_gene: TRBJ2-5; CDR3nt: TGTGCCATCGGACAGGGCGGGACAGAGACCCAGTACTTC; CDR3aa: CAIGQGGTETQYF
abundance: NA; d_gene: NA; v_gene: TRBV5-6; j_gene: TRBJ2-5; CDR3nt: TGTGCCAGCAGCCGAATGTCTGCAGGCAAAGAGACCCAGTACTTC; CDR3aa: CASSRMSAGKETQYF
abundance: NA; d_gene: TRBD2; v_gene: TRBV25-1; j_gene: TRBJ2-1; CDR3nt: TGTGCCAGCAGTGAAGCGGGGGGGCTCAATGAGCAGTTCTTC; CDR3aa: CASSEAGGLNEQFF
abundance: NA; d_gene: NA; v_gene: TRBV7-3; j_gene: TRBJ1-2; CDR3nt: TGTGCCAGCAGCTTAGAGGGGAACTATGGCTACACCTTC; CDR3aa: CASSLEGNYGYTF
abundance: NA; d_gene: NA; v_gene: TRBV30; j_gene: TRBJ1-1; CDR3nt: TGTGCCTGGTCCCCCGGGACTCATGAAGCTTTCTTT; CDR3aa: CAWSPGTHEAFF
abundance: NA; d_gene: NA; v_gene: TRBV7-6; j_gene: TRBJ1-6; CDR3nt: TGTGCCAGCAGCTTAGCGAACAGGGATTCACCCCTCCACTTT; CDR3aa: CASSLANRDSPLHF
abundance: once; d_gene: NA; v_gene: TRBV5-1; j_gene: TRBJ2-2; CDR3nt: TGCGCCAGCAGCCAGGTCGGGGAGCTGTTTTTT; CDR3aa: CASSQVGELFF
abundance: NA; d_gene: NA; v_gene: TRBV7-7; j_gene: TRBJ1-1; CDR3nt: TGTGCCAGCAGCTTGACGGTGAACACTGAAGCTTTCTTT; CDR3aa: CASSLTVNTEAFF
abundance: NA; d_gene: TRBD1; v_gene: TRBV29-1; j_gene: TRBJ1-2; CDR3nt: TGCAGCGTTGAAGATGAGGGACAGGTCTATGGCTACACCTTC; CDR3aa: CSVEDEGQVYGYTF
abundance: NA; d_gene: NA; v_gene: TRBV5-1; j_gene: TRBJ1-1; CDR3nt: TGCGCCAGCAGCCCGAGGTCGGGTCTGGGCACTGAAGCTTTCTTT; CDR3aa: CASSPRSGLGTEAFF
abundance: NA; d_gene: NA; v_gene: TRBV7-2; j_gene: TRBJ1-2; CDR3nt: TGTGCCAGCAGCCTAATACAGTGGTTCGAGAGAGGCTACACCTTC; CDR3aa: CASSLIQWFERGYTF
abundance: once; d_gene: NA; v_gene: TRBV5-1; j_gene: TRBJ1-1; CDR3nt: TGCGCCAGCAGCCCACAGGGAGTGTATGGTGAAGCTTTCTTT; CDR3aa: CASSPQGVYGEAFF
abundance: NA; d_gene: TRBD2; v_gene: TRBV18; j_gene: TRBJ2-5; CDR3nt: TGTGCCAGCTCACCCGATACTGTTACTAGCGGATACCAAGAGACCCAGTACTTC; CDR3aa: CASSPDTVTSGYQETQYF
abundance: NA; d_gene: TRBD1; v_gene: TRBV6-6; j_gene: TRBJ1-1; CDR3nt: TGTGCCAGCAGCCCGACAGGGGGCGGGAAGACCACTGAAGCTTTCTTT; CDR3aa: CASSPTGGGKTTEAFF
abundance: NA; d_gene: NA; v_gene: TRBV29-1; j_gene: TRBJ1-1; CDR3nt: TGCAGCGTTGAAGGGTTGATGAACACTGAAGCTTTCTTT; CDR3aa: CSVEGLMNTEAFF
abundance: NA; d_gene: TRBD1; v_gene: TRBV30; j_gene: TRBJ1-2; CDR3nt: TGTGCCTGGGGGACAGGGCTTGTCTATGGCTACACCTTC; CDR3aa: CAWGTGLVYGYTF
abundance: once; d_gene: NA; v_gene: TRBV6-1; j_gene: TRBJ1-6; CDR3nt: TGTGCCAGCAGTGAAGCTACGGTGTCACCCCTCCACTTT; CDR3aa: CASSEATVSPLHF
abundance: NA; d_gene: NA; v_gene: TRBV29-1; j_gene: TRBJ1-1; CDR3nt: TGCAGCGTTGAAGAAGGCAGGGTGACTGAAGCTTTCTTT; CDR3aa: CSVEEGRVTEAFF
abundance: NA; d_gene: TRBD1; v_gene: TRBV5-1; j_gene: TRBJ2-7; CDR3nt: TGCGCCAGCACCGAGACAGGGGACGAGCAGTACTTC; CDR3aa: CASTETGDEQYF
abundance: NA; d_gene: NA; v_gene: TRBV30; j_gene: TRBJ1-2; CDR3nt: TGTGCCTGGGAAACGGAGGGAGTCGGCTATGGCTACACCTTC; CDR3aa: CAWETEGVGYGYTF
abundance: few; d_gene: NA; v_gene: TRBV11-2; j_gene: TRBJ1-2; CDR3nt: TGTGCCAGCAGCTTAGGAACCCGGGACGGCTATGGCTACACCTTC; CDR3aa: CASSLGTRDGYGYTF
abundance: NA; d_gene: NA; v_gene: TRBV2; j_gene: TRBJ2-1; CDR3nt: TGTGCCAGCAGAGGCTTGGGGACATCGTTTGCGGATGAGCAGTTCTTC; CDR3aa: CASRGLGTSFADEQFF
abundance: NA; d_gene: NA; v_gene: TRBV30; j_gene: TRBJ2-1; CDR3nt: TGTGCCTGGAGGGGAGGGAGACAGGGGTGGGATGAGCAGTTCTTC; CDR3aa: CAWRGGRQGWDEQFF
abundance: NA; d_gene: TRBD1; v_gene: TRBV6-1; j_gene: TRBJ2-2; CDR3nt: TGTGCCAGCAGCCAGATGGACAGGGAATACGGGGAGCTGTTTTTT; CDR3aa: CASSQMDREYGELFF
abundance: NA; d_gene: TRBD2; v_gene: TRBV5-6; j_gene: TRBJ2-7; CDR3nt: TGTGCCAGCAGCGATAGGATGACTAGCGGGCGCTACGAGCAGTACTTC; CDR3aa: CASSDRMTSGRYEQYF
abundance: NA; d_gene: NA; v_gene: TRBV29-1; j_gene: TRBJ1-1; CDR3nt: TGCAGCGTTGACCCCAGTCCGACGCCACATGGAGGGACACAGAACACTGAAGCTTTCTTT; CDR3aa: CSVDPSPTPHGGTQNTEAFF
abundance: NA; d_gene: TRBD2; v_gene: TRBV9; j_gene: TRBJ2-3; CDR3nt: TGTGCCAGCAGCCCCCGAGCGGGGGGCCCTAGCACAGATACGCAGTATTTT; CDR3aa: CASSPRAGGPSTDTQYF
abundance: NA; d_gene: NA; v_gene: TRBV7-2; j_gene: TRBJ1-1; CDR3nt: TGTGCCAGCAGCTCCCAGGGGTTGAACACTGAAGCTTTCTTT; CDR3aa: CASSSQGLNTEAFF
abundance: NA; d_gene: NA; v_gene: TRBV5-4; j_gene: TRBJ1-5; CDR3nt: TGTGCCAGCAGCGAGGGGTTTAGGGATCAGCCCCAGCATTTT; CDR3aa: CASSEGFRDQPQHF